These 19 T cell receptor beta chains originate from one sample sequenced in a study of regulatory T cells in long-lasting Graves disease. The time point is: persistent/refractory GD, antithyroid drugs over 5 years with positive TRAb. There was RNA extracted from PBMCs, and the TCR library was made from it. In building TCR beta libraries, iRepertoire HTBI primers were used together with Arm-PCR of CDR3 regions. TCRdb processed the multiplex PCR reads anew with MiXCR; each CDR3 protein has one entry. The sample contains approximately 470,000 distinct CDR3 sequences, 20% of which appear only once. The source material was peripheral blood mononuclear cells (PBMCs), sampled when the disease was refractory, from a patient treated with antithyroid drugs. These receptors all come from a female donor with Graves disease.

Here the CDR3 DNA reads TGTGCCAGCAGCAAAGACAGGGGGCCCGGAGAGAACACTGAAGCTTTCTTT. As protein: CASSKDRGPGENTEAFF. The chain combines TRBV7-8 with TRBJ1-1; 10 nucleotides match TRBD1. Trimming at V came to 5 bases and at J to 1 base, leaving 10 bases not matched to a gene. CDR1 is SGHVS and CDR2 is FQNEAQ in the germline V gene. The CDR3 runs to 17 residues.

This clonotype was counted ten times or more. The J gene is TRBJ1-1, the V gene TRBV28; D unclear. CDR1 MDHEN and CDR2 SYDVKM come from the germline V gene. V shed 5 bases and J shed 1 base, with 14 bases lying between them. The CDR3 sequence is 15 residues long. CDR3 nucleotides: TGTGCCAGCAGTCGCCCCCCCGCTTGGAACACTGAAGCTTTCTTT. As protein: CASSRPPAWNTEAFF. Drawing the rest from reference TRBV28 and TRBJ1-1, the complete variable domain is DVKVTQSSRYLVKRTGEKVFLECVQDMDHENMFWYRQDPGLGLRLIYFSYDVKMKEKGDIPEGYSVSREKKERFSLILESASTNQTSMYLCASSRPPAWNTEAFFGQGTRLTVV.

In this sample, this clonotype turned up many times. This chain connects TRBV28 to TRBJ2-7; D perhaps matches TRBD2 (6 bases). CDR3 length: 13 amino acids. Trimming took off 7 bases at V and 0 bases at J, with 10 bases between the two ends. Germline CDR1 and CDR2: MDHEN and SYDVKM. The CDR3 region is CASTLADSYEQYF. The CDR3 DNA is TGTGCCAGCACCTTAGCGGACTCCTACGAGCAGTACTTC.

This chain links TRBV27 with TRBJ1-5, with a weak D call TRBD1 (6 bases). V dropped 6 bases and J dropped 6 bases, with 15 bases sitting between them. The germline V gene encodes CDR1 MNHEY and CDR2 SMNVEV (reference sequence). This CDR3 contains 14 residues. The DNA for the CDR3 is TGTGCCAGCAGCCCAATAACAGGGACTCAGCCCCAGCATTTT. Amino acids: CASSPITGTQPQHF.

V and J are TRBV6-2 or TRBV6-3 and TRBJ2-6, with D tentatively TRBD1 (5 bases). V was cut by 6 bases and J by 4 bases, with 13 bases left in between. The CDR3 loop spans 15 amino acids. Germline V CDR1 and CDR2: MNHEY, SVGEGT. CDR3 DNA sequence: TGTGCCAGCAGACCCGCAGGGTCAGGGGCCAACGTCCTGACTTTC. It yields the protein CASRPAGSGANVLTF.

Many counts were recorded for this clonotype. The chain's CDR3 is CASSSDGMNYEQYF. CDR3 bases: TGCGCCAGCAGCTCGGACGGAATGAACTACGAGCAGTACTTC. The chain has TRBV5-1 and TRBJ2-7; D not certain. V lost 3 bases to trimming and J lost 3 bases, with 13 bases between them. Germline CDR1 reads SGHRS; CDR2 reads YFSETQ. CDR3 length: 14 residues. Looking up the rest from reference TRBV5-1 and TRBJ2-7 gives the full variable domain: KAGVTQTPRYLIKTRGQQVTLSCSPISGHRSVSWYQQTPGQGLQFLFEYFSETQRNKGNFPGRFSGRQFSNSRSEMNVSTLELGDSALYLCASSSDGMNYEQYFGPGTRLTVT.

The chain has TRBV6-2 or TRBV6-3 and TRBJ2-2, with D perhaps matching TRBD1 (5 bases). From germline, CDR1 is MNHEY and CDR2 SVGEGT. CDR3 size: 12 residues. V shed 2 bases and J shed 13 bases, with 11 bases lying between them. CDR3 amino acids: CASSYTRTMLFF. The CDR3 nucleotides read TGTGCCAGCAGTTACACGAGGACAATGCTGTTTTTT.

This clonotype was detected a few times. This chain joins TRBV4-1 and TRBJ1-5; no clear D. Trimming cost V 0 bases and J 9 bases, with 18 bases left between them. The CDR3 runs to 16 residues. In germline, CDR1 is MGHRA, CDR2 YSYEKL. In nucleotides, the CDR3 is TGCGCCAGCAGCCAAGATCTGTGGGCGGACGGAGGGCCCCAGCATTTT. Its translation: CASSQDLWADGGPQHF.

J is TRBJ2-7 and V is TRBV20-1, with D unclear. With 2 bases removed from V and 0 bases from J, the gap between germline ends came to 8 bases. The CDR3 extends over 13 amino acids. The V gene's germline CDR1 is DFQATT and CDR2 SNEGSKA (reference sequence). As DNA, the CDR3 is TGCAGTGCTAGAACGCAGGACTCCTACGAGCAGTACTTC. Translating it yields CSARTQDSYEQYF.

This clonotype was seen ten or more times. CDR3 sequence reads: CASSYPPRSREEQETQYF. The DNA for the CDR3 is TGTGCCAGCAGTTACCCCCCCCGGTCGCGGGAGGAACAAGAGACCCAGTACTTC. This rearrangement joins TRBV6-2 or TRBV6-3 to TRBJ2-5, with 8 nucleotides matching TRBD2. CDR3 length: 18 residues. The germline CDR1 and CDR2 sequences are MNHEY and SVGEGT. The V and J ends lost 2 bases and 2 bases, in that order; junction bases with no gene match: 13.

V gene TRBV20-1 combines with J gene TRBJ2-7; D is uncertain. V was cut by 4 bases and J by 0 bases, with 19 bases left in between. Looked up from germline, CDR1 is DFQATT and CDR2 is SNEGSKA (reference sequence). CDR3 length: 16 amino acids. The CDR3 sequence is CSATGSGGRLSYEQYF. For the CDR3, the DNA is TGCAGTGCTACTGGATCGGGTGGCCGCCTCTCCTACGAGCAGTACTTC.

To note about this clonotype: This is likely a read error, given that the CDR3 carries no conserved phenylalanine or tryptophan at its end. CDR3 protein: CASSYSTGRGYTS. The CDR3 nucleotides read TGTGCCAGCAGTTACTCGACCGGCAGGGGCTACACCTCC. This chain connects TRBV6-6 to TRBJ1-2; the D is unclear. The CDR3 is 13 residues long. Trimming took 0 bases from V and 8 from J, leaving 10 bases between them. Germline CDR1 is MNHNY and CDR2 is SVGAGI (reference sequence).

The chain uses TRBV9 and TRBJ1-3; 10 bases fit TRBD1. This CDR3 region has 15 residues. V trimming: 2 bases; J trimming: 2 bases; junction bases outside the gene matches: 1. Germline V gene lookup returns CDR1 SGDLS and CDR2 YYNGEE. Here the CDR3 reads CASSVTGGTGNTIYF. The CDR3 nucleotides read TGTGCCAGCAGCGTGACAGGGGGCACTGGAAACACCATATATTTT. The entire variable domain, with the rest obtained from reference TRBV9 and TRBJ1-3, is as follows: DSGVTQTPKHLITATGQRVTLRCSPRSGDLSVYWYQQSLDQGLQFLIQYYNGEERAKGNILERFSAQQFPDLHSELNLSSLELGDSALYFCASSVTGGTGNTIYFGEGSWLTVV.

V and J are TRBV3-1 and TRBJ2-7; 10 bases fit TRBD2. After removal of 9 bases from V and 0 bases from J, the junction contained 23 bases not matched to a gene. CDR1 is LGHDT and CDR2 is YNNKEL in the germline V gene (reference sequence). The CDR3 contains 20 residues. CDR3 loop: CARRVLVEVHRTSGSYEQYF. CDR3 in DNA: TGTGCCAGACGAGTTCTTGTGGAAGTTCACCGGACTAGCGGCTCCTACGAGCAGTACTTC.

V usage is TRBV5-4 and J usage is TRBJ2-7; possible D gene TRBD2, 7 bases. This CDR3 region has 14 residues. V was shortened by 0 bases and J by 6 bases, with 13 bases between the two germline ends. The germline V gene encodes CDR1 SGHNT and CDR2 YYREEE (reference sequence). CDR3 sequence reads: CASSLEVGGLEQYF. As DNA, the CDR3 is TGTGCCAGCAGCTTGGAGGTCGGGGGGCTCGAGCAGTACTTC.

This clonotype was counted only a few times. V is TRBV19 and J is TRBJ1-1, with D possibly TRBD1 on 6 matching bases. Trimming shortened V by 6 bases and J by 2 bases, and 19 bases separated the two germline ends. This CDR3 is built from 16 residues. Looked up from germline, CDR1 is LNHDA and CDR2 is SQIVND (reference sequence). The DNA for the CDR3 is TGTGCCAGTAGAGGCTTTCGTAGGGGGGGCAACACTGAAGCTTTCTTT. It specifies CASRGFRRGGNTEAFF. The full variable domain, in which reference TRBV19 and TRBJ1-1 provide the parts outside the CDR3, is DGGITQSPKYLFRKEGQNVTLSCEQNLNHDAMYWYRQDPGQGLRLIYYSQIVNDFQKGDIAEGYSVSREKKESFPLTVTSAQKNPTAFYLCASRGFRRGGNTEAFFGQGTRLTVV.

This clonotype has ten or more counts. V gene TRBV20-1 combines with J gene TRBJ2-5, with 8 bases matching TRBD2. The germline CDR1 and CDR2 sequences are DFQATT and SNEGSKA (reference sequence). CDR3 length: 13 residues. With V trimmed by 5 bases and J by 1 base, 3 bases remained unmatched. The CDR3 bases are TGCAGTGCTTCCGGGACTAGCCAAGAGACCCAGTACTTC. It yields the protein CSASGTSQETQYF.

The CDR3 is CASSATGFSYNEQFF. In nucleotides, the CDR3 is TGTGCCAGCAGTGCGACAGGGTTCTCCTACAATGAGCAGTTCTTC. The V call is TRBV28, the J call TRBJ2-1; 7 bases match TRBD1. CDR1 and CDR2 (germline): MDHEN, SYDVKM. J lost 0 bases, V lost 5 bases, and 4 bases had no gene match. This CDR3 comprises 15 residues.

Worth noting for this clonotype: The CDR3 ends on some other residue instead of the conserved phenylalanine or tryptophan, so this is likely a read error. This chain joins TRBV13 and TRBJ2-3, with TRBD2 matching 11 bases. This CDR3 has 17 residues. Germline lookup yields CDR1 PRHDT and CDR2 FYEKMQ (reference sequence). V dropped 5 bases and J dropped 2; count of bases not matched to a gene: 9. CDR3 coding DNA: TGTGCCAGCAGCCCCAACGGGACTAGCGGAACCACAGATACGCAGTATCTT. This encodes CASSPNGTSGTTDTQYL.